This TCR beta chain was observed in a study of CD8 T cells in ankylosing spondylitis. Overall study results and limits: Fewer than ten highly homologous variants made up a TCR beta motif that seemed to typify ankylosing spondylitis blood. Past studies reported some motif variants in reactive arthritis synovial fluid and blood.

This clonotype was seen a handful of times. Its cognate antigen is unknown. Libraries of TCR beta came from quantitative 5'-RACE with molecular barcodes. TCRdb redid the calling of the 5' RACE reads with MiXCR, one entry per CDR3 protein. The table shows about 340,000 distinct CDR3 sequences, with approximately 14% occurring only once. This CDR3 is 13 amino acids long. From germline, CDR1 is SEHNR and CDR2 FQNEAQ (reference sequence). Trimming stripped 8 bases from V and 0 bases from J, with 8 bases between. Sequencing was performed on blood, either unsorted or a sorted T cell fraction (not recorded which). The gene calls are TRBV7-9 and TRBJ1-5; D perhaps matches TRBD1 (5 bases). The clonotype originates from a male donor with ankylosing spondylitis or in good health (not recorded which). The CDR3 DNA reads as TGTGCCAGCGACAGAGATAGCAATCAGCCCCAGCATTTT. It is translated as CASDRDSNQPQHF. Filled out from reference TRBV7-9 and TRBJ1-5, the complete variable domain reads DTGVSQNPRHKITKRGQNVTFRCDPISEHNRLYWYRQTLGQGPEFLTYFQNEAQLEKSRLLSDRFSAERPKGSFSTLEIQRTEQGDSAMYLCASDRDSNQPQHFGDGTRLSIL.